This TCR beta chain was observed in a study of cytomegalovirus exposure and HLA in healthy donors. In regard to this clone: What it binds is not known.

In the PCR, 60 Vbeta and 13 Jbeta primers were used. In the original workflow: A later analysis counted approximately 80 million unique TCR beta chains, some 10 million shared. Only in-frame clones appear in the TCRdb table, and some are missing; sequencing was by immunoSEQ multiplex PCR. V and J calls and clone size are those listed in that table; D and trimming were worked out from the DNA. This sample yields around 230,000 clones, of which over 60% are seen a single time; approximately 2% belongs to the top ten. The CDR3 is 14 amino acids. V lost 8 bases to trimming and J lost 2 bases, with 14 bases between them. Germline loops: CDR1 MNHEY, CDR2 SMNVEV (reference sequence). General study results and limits: According to a later analysis, most TCR beta chains associated with CMV appeared HLA-restricted. Presence/absence comparisons presumed near-even sequencing depth among donors.

The specimen was PBMCs. The receptor comes from a male donor in good health and CMV-seronegative. This rearrangement joins TRBV27 to TRBJ2-3; D not resolved. CDR3: CASSLLGVTDTQYF. For the CDR3, the DNA is TGTGCCAGCTCCCTGTTGGGCGTCACAGATACGCAGTATTTT.